The present TCR beta chain was sequenced within a study of regulatory T cells in long-lasting Graves disease. General study points: It was in persistent disease that TRBV28, TRBJ1-2 and TRBJ2-5 were favored. Persistent Graves' patients showed less TCR diversity than newly diagnosed ones.

The sample's time point: persistent/refractory GD, antithyroid drugs over 5 years with positive TRAb. PBMC RNA was the source of the TCR library. Collection of peripheral blood (roughly 9.3 milliliters) was done using EDTA tubes. Through Arm-PCR of CDR3 regions and iRepertoire HTBI primers, TCR beta libraries were built. TCRdb re-analysed the multiplex PCR reads in MiXCR, keeping a single row per CDR3 protein. The repertoire holds about half a million distinct CDR3 sequences, with approximately 23% as singletons. This clonotype occurred many times. The antigen is unknown. This CDR3 has 14 amino acids. The ends were cut back, 5 bases at V and 7 bases at J, with 15 bases in the middle. Per germline, CDR1 SNHLY and CDR2 FYNNEI.

The chain has TRBV2 and TRBJ1-5; TRBD1 is a possible D gene (5 bases). The material sequenced was peripheral blood mononuclear cells (PBMCs), taken when the disease was refractory, from a patient treated with antithyroid drugs. This receptor was taken from a female donor with Graves disease. DNA of the CDR3: TGTGCCAGCAGTAGCCCCGGGGGGAGGCAGCCCCAGCATTTT. This translates into CASSSPGGRQPQHF.